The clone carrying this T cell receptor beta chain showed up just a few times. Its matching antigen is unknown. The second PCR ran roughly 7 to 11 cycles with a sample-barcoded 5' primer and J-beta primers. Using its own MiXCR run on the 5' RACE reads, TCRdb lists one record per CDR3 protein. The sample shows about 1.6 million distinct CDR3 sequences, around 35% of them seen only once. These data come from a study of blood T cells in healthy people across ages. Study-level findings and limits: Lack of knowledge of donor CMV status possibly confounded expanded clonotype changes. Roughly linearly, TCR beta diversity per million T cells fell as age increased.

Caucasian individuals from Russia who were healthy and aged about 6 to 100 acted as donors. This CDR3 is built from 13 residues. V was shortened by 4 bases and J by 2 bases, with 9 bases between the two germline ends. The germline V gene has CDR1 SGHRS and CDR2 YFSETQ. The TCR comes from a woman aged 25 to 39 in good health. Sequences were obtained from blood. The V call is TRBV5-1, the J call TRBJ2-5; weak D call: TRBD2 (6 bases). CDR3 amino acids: CASSAGTQETQYF. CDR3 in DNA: TGCGCCAGCAGCGCCGGGACTCAAGAGACCCAGTACTTC.